Included here is one T cell receptor (beta chain) sequence, with context. The source of the sample is a study of T cell responses to AZD1222 COVID-19 vaccine. The wider study: Pooling was applied to second doses at about 4 or about 12 weeks.

The ends were cut back, 2 bases at V and 3 bases at J, with 10 bases in the middle. This CDR3 contains 15 residues. Germline values: CDR1 MDHEN, CDR2 SYDVKM. Generated by immunoSEQ multiplex PCR, the TCRdb table keeps only in-frame clones and is missing some. Counted here are roughly 100,000 clones, 86% occurring once; the ten biggest clones make up 4% to 6%. The sequence came from an adult in good health. This sequence joins TRBV28 and TRBJ1-4, with D perhaps matching TRBD1 (6 bases). The starting material was peripheral blood, obtained on day 0 of AZD1222 vaccination. CDR3 nucleotide sequence: TGTGCCAGCAGTTTAACGGACAGAGCTAATGAAAAACTGTTTTTT. Encoded protein: CASSLTDRANEKLFF.